These T cell receptor beta chains were read from a single sample in a study of blood T cell repertoires in COVID-19. Some clones are missing from TCRdb's copy, which holds only in-frame ones; the method was immunoSEQ multiplex PCR. Of about 74,000 clones listed, more than 75% are singletons. Specimen: peripheral blood. All receptors come from an elderly woman with active or convalescent COVID-19. The CDR3 runs from the conserved cysteine through the conserved F or W. The D gene is left open where the match is weak. Not every row has a clone size; where given, it reads once, few, many or a size class.

j_call: TRBJ1-1; v_call: TRBV6-6; d_call: .; clone_size: .; cdr3_nt: TGTGCCACCGTCGACGGGATGAACACTGAAGCTTTCTTT; cdr3_aa: CATVDGMNTEAFF
j_call: TRBJ2-3; v_call: TRBV19; d_call: .; clone_size: .; cdr3_nt: TGTGCCAGTAGACGGGGGTCAAACACAGATACGCAGTATTTT; cdr3_aa: CASRRGSNTDTQYF
j_call: TRBJ2-4; v_call: TRBV19; d_call: TRBD1; clone_size: .; cdr3_nt: TGTGCCAGTAGTAGAAACGACAGGGGATCGACCAAAAACATTCAGTACTTC; cdr3_aa: CASSRNDRGSTKNIQYF
j_call: TRBJ1-5; v_call: TRBV24-1; d_call: .; clone_size: .; cdr3_nt: TGTGCCACCGGGTCCAGGGTGGCGAATCAGCCCCAGCATTTT; cdr3_aa: CATGSRVANQPQHF
j_call: TRBJ2-7; v_call: TRBV6-2/TRBV6-3; d_call: .; clone_size: .; cdr3_nt: TGTGCCAGCAGCCTCATGGCTTACGAGCAGTACTTC; cdr3_aa: CASSLMAYEQYF
j_call: TRBJ1-2; v_call: TRBV7-9; d_call: TRBD1; clone_size: once; cdr3_nt: TGTGCCAGCAGCCTACAGGGACAGGGGGTTGGGGGCTACACCTTC; cdr3_aa: CASSLQGQGVGGYTF
j_call: TRBJ1-1; v_call: TRBV5-1; d_call: .; clone_size: .; cdr3_nt: TGCGCCAGCAGCTTGGGTCGGGGACTGGGGAACACTGAAGCTTTCTTT; cdr3_aa: CASSLGRGLGNTEAFF
j_call: TRBJ2-3; v_call: TRBV6-6; d_call: .; clone_size: .; cdr3_nt: TGTGCCAGCATCCTATCGGGTGGCACAGATACGCAGTATTTT; cdr3_aa: CASILSGGTDTQYF
j_call: TRBJ2-3; v_call: TRBV5-4; d_call: TRBD1; clone_size: .; cdr3_nt: TGTGCCAGCAGCTTGAGGGACAGAGTTAGCACAGATACGCAGTATTTT; cdr3_aa: CASSLRDRVSTDTQYF
j_call: TRBJ2-7; v_call: TRBV3-1/TRBV3-2; d_call: .; clone_size: .; cdr3_nt: TGTGCCAGCAGCCAATCTCATTTGGCACTACCAACCTACGAGCAGTACTTC; cdr3_aa: CASSQSHLALPTYEQYF
j_call: TRBJ2-2; v_call: TRBV10-3; d_call: .; clone_size: .; cdr3_nt: TGTGCCATCAGCCTGTTACCGGGACAACTCACCGGGGAGCTGTTTTTT; cdr3_aa: CAISLLPGQLTGELFF
j_call: TRBJ2-5; v_call: TRBV10-3; d_call: .; clone_size: few; cdr3_nt: TGTGCCGGTGAGGGTGGGTCGACGCAAGAGACCCAGTACTTC; cdr3_aa: CAGEGGSTQETQYF
j_call: TRBJ2-1; v_call: TRBV20-1; d_call: .; clone_size: .; cdr3_nt: TGCAGTGCTAGTCCACCGACACAGGGAGACAATGAGCAGTTCTTC; cdr3_aa: CSASPPTQGDNEQFF
j_call: TRBJ2-3; v_call: TRBV14; d_call: .; clone_size: .; cdr3_nt: TGTGCCAGCAGCCAAGACCGAGGAAATACGCAGTATTTT; cdr3_aa: CASSQDRGNTQYF
j_call: TRBJ1-1; v_call: TRBV9; d_call: TRBD1; clone_size: once; cdr3_nt: TGTGCCAGCAGCGCCCTCCGGGACAGTAAATTCACTGAAGCTTTCTTT; cdr3_aa: CASSALRDSKFTEAFF
j_call: TRBJ1-6; v_call: TRBV6-2/TRBV6-3; d_call: .; clone_size: few; cdr3_nt: TGTGCCAGCAGTTTTGAAGGGGCTGATAATTCACCCCTCCACTTT; cdr3_aa: CASSFEGADNSPLHF